These T cell receptor beta chains were read from a single sample in a study of OX40 agonist ivuxolimab in advanced cancers. Assay: immunoSEQ multiplex PCR; the TCRdb copy retains only in-frame clones and omits some. The sample shows 14,000 to 15,000 clones, about four fifths of them seen only once. The sample here was CD4+ or CD8+ T cells sorted from blood, taken in a trial of the OX40 agonist ivuxolimab. The receptors stem from an adult with an advanced solid tumor such as melanoma, head and neck, liver or kidney cancer. The CDR3 runs from the conserved cysteine through the conserved F or W. Fields, in order: CDR3 DNA, CDR3 protein, J gene, clone size, D gene, V gene. The D gene is left open where the match is weak. For some rows the clone size is stated as once, few or many, or as a class when expanded; others skip it.

DNA: TGTGCCAGCAGTTTTGCGGCAGGTTACGGAGAACTGTTTTTT; CDR3: CASSFAAGYGELFF; J: TRBJ1-4; size: NA; D: NA; V: TRBV27
DNA: TGCGCCAGCAGCCAAGATACGGTTGGGATCCCAAGAGTTGGCTACACCTTC; CDR3: CASSQDTVGIPRVGYTF; J: TRBJ1-2; size: NA; D: NA; V: TRBV4-3
DNA: TGTGCCAGCTCACCTTTGGCGGGAAAGCAGTACTTC; CDR3: CASSPLAGKQYF; J: TRBJ2-7; size: NA; D: NA; V: TRBV18
DNA: TGTGCCAGTAGTTCGCAGGGACTAGCGGGAGTAGTATACGAGCAGTACTTC; CDR3: CASSSQGLAGVVYEQYF; J: TRBJ2-7; size: medium-sized; D: TRBD2; V: TRBV19
DNA: TGTGCCAGCAGTAATCAGCGGGTTCTGGACACCATATATTTT; CDR3: CASSNQRVLDTIYF; J: TRBJ1-3; size: NA; D: NA; V: TRBV28
DNA: TGCGCCAGCAGCTTCGGGACAGGGTGGACCTACGAGCAGTACTTC; CDR3: CASSFGTGWTYEQYF; J: TRBJ2-7; size: medium-sized; D: TRBD1; V: TRBV5-1
DNA: TGTGCCAGCAGCTTGGCGGCAGGTTACAATGAGCAGTTCTTC; CDR3: CASSLAAGYNEQFF; J: TRBJ2-1; size: NA; D: NA; V: TRBV5-6
DNA: TGTGCCAGCAGCCAAGATCCTATACCGACAGGGGGCTTTCAGCCCCAGCATTTT; CDR3: CASSQDPIPTGGFQPQHF; J: TRBJ1-5; size: NA; D: TRBD1; V: TRBV14
DNA: TGTGCTAGTGGTTTTTGGGGGGGCACTGAAGCTTTCTTT; CDR3: CASGFWGGTEAFF; J: TRBJ1-1; size: NA; D: NA; V: TRBV12-5
DNA: TGTGCCAGCAGCAACGGCTACGAGCAGTACTTC; CDR3: CASSNGYEQYF; J: TRBJ2-7; size: once; D: NA; V: TRBV6-5
DNA: TGTGCCAGCAGCCTACGGACAGGCGGGGAGCAGTACTTC; CDR3: CASSLRTGGEQYF; J: TRBJ2-7; size: NA; D: TRBD1; V: TRBV11-1
DNA: TGTGCCAGCAGTTTCCCCCGGACAGGGGAATCCTACGAGCAGTACTTC; CDR3: CASSFPRTGESYEQYF; J: TRBJ2-7; size: NA; D: TRBD1; V: TRBV2
DNA: TGTGCCAGCAGCGTAGCTAGCGGGAGCTACGAGCAGTACTTC; CDR3: CASSVASGSYEQYF; J: TRBJ2-7; size: NA; D: TRBD2; V: TRBV9
DNA: TGTGCCAGCAGAGGGACTGATGGGAACACTGAAGCTTTCTTT; CDR3: CASRGTDGNTEAFF; J: TRBJ1-1; size: NA; D: NA; V: TRBV13
DNA: TGTGCCAGCAGTGGAGGGGACGGGGGCACTGAAGCTTTCTTT; CDR3: CASSGGDGGTEAFF; J: TRBJ1-1; size: once; D: NA; V: TRBV6-4
DNA: TGTGCCAGTAGTATAAGCGGTTATAGCAATCAGCCCCAGCATTTT; CDR3: CASSISGYSNQPQHF; J: TRBJ1-5; size: NA; D: NA; V: TRBV19
DNA: TGCGCCAGCAGCCCCGGGACGGAGCTTTACAATGAGCAGTTCTTC; CDR3: CASSPGTELYNEQFF; J: TRBJ2-1; size: once; D: NA; V: TRBV6-5
DNA: TGTGCCAGCAGCGCCCAGGGATACGAGCAGTACTTC; CDR3: CASSAQGYEQYF; J: TRBJ2-7; size: once; D: NA; V: TRBV7-9
DNA: TGTGCCAGTGCCTTAGGGGGCTCCTACAATGAGCAGTTCTTC; CDR3: CASALGGSYNEQFF; J: TRBJ2-1; size: once; D: NA; V: TRBV19
DNA: TGTGCCAGCAGTTTCCCTTCCAGGGGAAACTACAATGAGCAGTTCTTC; CDR3: CASSFPSRGNYNEQFF; J: TRBJ2-1; size: NA; D: NA; V: TRBV27
DNA: TGTGCCAGCAGTTACGGGACGCCGAACACTGAAGCTTTCTTT; CDR3: CASSYGTPNTEAFF; J: TRBJ1-1; size: NA; D: NA; V: TRBV27
DNA: TGTGCCAGCAGCTCCAGGGGTGGGACGGTCACCGGGGAGCTGTTTTTT; CDR3: CASSSRGGTVTGELFF; J: TRBJ2-2; size: NA; D: NA; V: TRBV7-9
DNA: TGTGCCAGCAGCGTACGGGCGGGAGCGTGGACCGGGGAGCTGTTTTTT; CDR3: CASSVRAGAWTGELFF; J: TRBJ2-2; size: NA; D: TRBD2; V: TRBV9
DNA: TGTGCCAGTAGTATAGGGACAGGGAATGGCTACACCTTC; CDR3: CASSIGTGNGYTF; J: TRBJ1-2; size: NA; D: TRBD1; V: TRBV19
DNA: TGTGCCTTCGACCCTTTGGGGGCTGGTGAAGCTTTCTTT; CDR3: CAFDPLGAGEAFF; J: TRBJ1-1; size: NA; D: NA; V: TRBV30
DNA: TGTGCCAGCAGCTTTTTGGTGGGGGAAAATCAGCCCCAGCATTTT; CDR3: CASSFLVGENQPQHF; J: TRBJ1-5; size: NA; D: NA; V: TRBV7-8
DNA: TGTGCCAGCAGTCCACAGGGGTCCTACGAGCAGTACTTC; CDR3: CASSPQGSYEQYF; J: TRBJ2-7; size: NA; D: TRBD1; V: TRBV6-5
DNA: TGCGCCAGCAGTGAGTCGACGAACTTACATCCCTGGACTAGGCGCTTCAATGAGCAGTTCTTC; CDR3: CASSESTNLHPWTRRFNEQFF; J: TRBJ2-1; size: NA; D: TRBD2; V: TRBV10-1
DNA: TGTGCCAGCAGCAGAAGTAGCGGGGGTTACACAGATACGCAGTATTTT; CDR3: CASSRSSGGYTDTQYF; J: TRBJ2-3; size: NA; D: TRBD2; V: TRBV7-9
DNA: TGTGCCAGCAGCTTAGGGGCGGTATTGTACAATGAGCAGTTCTTC; CDR3: CASSLGAVLYNEQFF; J: TRBJ2-1; size: NA; D: NA; V: TRBV7-8
DNA: TGTGCCAGTAGTATAGAACTGACGGCCTACGAGCAGTACTTC; CDR3: CASSIELTAYEQYF; J: TRBJ2-7; size: NA; D: NA; V: TRBV19
DNA: TGTGCCAGCAGCTTGGTAGCGGGAGGGGCCGAGCAGTACTTC; CDR3: CASSLVAGGAEQYF; J: TRBJ2-7; size: NA; D: TRBD2; V: TRBV7-9
DNA: TGTGCCAGCAGTCCCACAAATCAGCCCCAGCATTTT; CDR3: CASSPTNQPQHF; J: TRBJ1-5; size: NA; D: NA; V: TRBV27
DNA: TGCGCCAGCAGCTTGACACTCAACAATGAGCAGTTCTTC; CDR3: CASSLTLNNEQFF; J: TRBJ2-1; size: few; D: NA; V: TRBV5-1
DNA: TGTGCCAGCAGCTTGACTAGCGGGAGGGACAATGAGCAGTTCTTC; CDR3: CASSLTSGRDNEQFF; J: TRBJ2-1; size: once; D: TRBD2; V: TRBV7-6
DNA: TGTGCCAGCAGTTCCCCGGACGGTTTATACGAGCAGTACTTC; CDR3: CASSSPDGLYEQYF; J: TRBJ2-7; size: NA; D: NA; V: TRBV6-5
DNA: TGTGCCAGCAGCCCCAATTTGGGAATCTACGAGCAGTACTTC; CDR3: CASSPNLGIYEQYF; J: TRBJ2-7; size: NA; D: NA; V: TRBV7-2
DNA: TGTGCCAGCAGCTTAGAGACAGGGAACCACTATGGCTACACCTTC; CDR3: CASSLETGNHYGYTF; J: TRBJ1-2; size: few; D: TRBD1; V: TRBV7-9
DNA: TGCGCCAGCAGCCAAGATCCGGGCACAACCTACGAGCAGTACTTC; CDR3: CASSQDPGTTYEQYF; J: TRBJ2-7; size: NA; D: NA; V: TRBV4-1
DNA: TGTGCCAGTAGCGGGGACAGCTACGAGCAGTACTTC; CDR3: CASSGDSYEQYF; J: TRBJ2-7; size: few; D: TRBD1; V: TRBV19
DNA: TGTGCCAGCAGCTTAGCAGAGGGGTATAATCAGCCCCAGCATTTT; CDR3: CASSLAEGYNQPQHF; J: TRBJ1-5; size: NA; D: NA; V: TRBV7-9
DNA: TGTGCCAGTAGAAGGGCAGGTCGGGGCACTGAAGCTTTCTTT; CDR3: CASRRAGRGTEAFF; J: TRBJ1-1; size: NA; D: NA; V: TRBV19
DNA: TGCGCCAGCAGCACAGGGGGTTATGGCTACACCTTC; CDR3: CASSTGGYGYTF; J: TRBJ1-2; size: NA; D: TRBD1; V: TRBV10-1
DNA: TGTGCCACCAGCAGAGGACTAATGGAAGAGACCCAGTACTTC; CDR3: CATSRGLMEETQYF; J: TRBJ2-5; size: NA; D: NA; V: TRBV15
DNA: TGTGCCAGCAGCTCCCCCCGGACAGGGCGCAACTCCTACGAGCAGTACTTC; CDR3: CASSSPRTGRNSYEQYF; J: TRBJ2-7; size: NA; D: TRBD1; V: TRBV7-9
DNA: TGCGCCAGCAGCCAAACAGGGAACACTGAAGCTTTCTTT; CDR3: CASSQTGNTEAFF; J: TRBJ1-1; size: once; D: NA; V: TRBV4-1
DNA: TGCGCCAGCAGCACCCCGGTGGACAGGGGGAACACCGGGGAGCTGTTTTTT; CDR3: CASSTPVDRGNTGELFF; J: TRBJ2-2; size: NA; D: TRBD1; V: TRBV5-1
DNA: TGTGCCAGCAGCCCCGAGGGGGGCAATGAGCAGTTCTTC; CDR3: CASSPEGGNEQFF; J: TRBJ2-1; size: NA; D: NA; V: TRBV13
DNA: TGTGCCAGCAGTTTTTCGACTAGCGGGAGTAATGAGCAGTTCTTC; CDR3: CASSFSTSGSNEQFF; J: TRBJ2-1; size: NA; D: TRBD2; V: TRBV28
DNA: TGTGCCAGCAGGGGGTTTGATCTAAAGGCAGCTTTCTTT; CDR3: CASRGFDLKAAFF; J: TRBJ1-1; size: NA; D: NA; V: TRBV2
DNA: TGTGCCAGCAGTGCCTCTCCGAGGGATAATGAGCAGTTCTTC; CDR3: CASSASPRDNEQFF; J: TRBJ2-1; size: NA; D: NA; V: TRBV25-1
DNA: TGTGCCAGCAGTGGAGGCGTGGGGGCAGGGGAGACCCAGTACTTC; CDR3: CASSGGVGAGETQYF; J: TRBJ2-5; size: NA; D: NA; V: TRBV6-1
DNA: TGTGCCAGCAGCATGATCGGGCCCCAGTACTTC; CDR3: CASSMIGPQYF; J: TRBJ2-5; size: NA; D: NA; V: TRBV11-3
DNA: TGTGCCAGCAGTCCGTTCTTGGGGGCTGAGAATGGCTACACCTTC; CDR3: CASSPFLGAENGYTF; J: TRBJ1-2; size: NA; D: NA; V: TRBV27
DNA: TGTGCCAGTCATCTAGCGGGCCACAATGAGCAGTTCTTC; CDR3: CASHLAGHNEQFF; J: TRBJ2-1; size: NA; D: TRBD2; V: TRBV19
DNA: TGTGCCAGCAGCCCGGGACATCAGTCAGTTTATGGCTACACCTTC; CDR3: CASSPGHQSVYGYTF; J: TRBJ1-2; size: NA; D: NA; V: TRBV7-9
DNA: TGTGCCAGCAGCTTAGACCCCACTTACGAGCAGTACTTC; CDR3: CASSLDPTYEQYF; J: TRBJ2-7; size: NA; D: NA; V: TRBV7-6
DNA: TGTGCCAGCAGTTTATCCACGGGAACTGAAGCTTTCTTT; CDR3: CASSLSTGTEAFF; J: TRBJ1-1; size: NA; D: NA; V: TRBV27
DNA: TGTGCTTGTGACGGCGGTACCTACGAGCAGTACTTC; CDR3: CACDGGTYEQYF; J: TRBJ2-7; size: NA; D: NA; V: TRBV30
DNA: TGTGCCAGCAGATCTGGACCGATCCATGAGCAGTTCTTC; CDR3: CASRSGPIHEQFF; J: TRBJ2-1; size: NA; D: NA; V: TRBV5-6